What follows describes a single T cell receptor (beta chain). Its antigen remains undetermined. Base qualities are not provided; no much larger clone lies one nucleotide away. The library was built by means of the immunoSEQ multiplex PCR assay. In most patients, genomic DNA was isolated using the Qiagen DNeasy Blood and Tissue Kit and sent frozen to Adaptive Biotechnologies for TCR sequencing. Adaptive Biotechnologies carried out high-throughput TCR-beta CDR3 sequencing of genomic DNA for most patients. The study's processing was this. TCR sequencing data for around 20 patients were retrieved from Adaptive's ImmunoSEQ software; three other patients were processed with MiXCR and VDJtools. To correct CD4 versus CD8 sorting errors, sequences present in both subsets at a frequency ratio below 5:1 were removed. Because the origin of CDR3 nucleotide sequences shared between donor and recipient could not be assigned, those sequences were removed. To count as alloreactive, a clone needed at least 2-fold expansion over unstimulated cells and a minimum CFSE-low frequency of 0.002% (template counts) or 0.001% (read counts). Mappable clones were those detected in sequenced pre-transplant spleen, lymph node, or MLR CFSE-low populations of the donor or recipient. Cumulative frequency of alloreactive clones was calculated as a percentage of all sequences weighted by copy number. In TCRdb, the immuneACCESS table is reduced to in-frame sequences with V and J assigned. These tables do not hold every clone; where another copy was compared, an unresolved V gene accounts for under half, and the others remain unexplained. V and J calls and clone size are copied from that table; D and trimming were computed from the DNA. For this sample the table gives tens of thousands of clones, of which about nine tenths were detected only once. Roughly 0.1% of the sample goes to the ten largest clones.

Explained via the paper, the time point label denotes: cells obtained before transplantation from donor or recipient. CD3+CD4+ and CD3+CD8+ populations were FACS-sorted from unstimulated pre-transplant donor and recipient cells taken from spleen or lymph nodes. The data were taken from a study of graft-versus-host responses after intestinal transplantation (dated by TCRdb to the early 2020s). Background for the entire study: Multivisceral, liver-intestinal, or isolated intestinal transplants were received by the recipients. Anti-thymocyte globulin induction was given to all recipients, followed by maintenance tacrolimus and steroids for about 3 years. After intestinal transplantation, graft-versus-host and host-versus-graft alloreactive T cell clones in the graft, circulation and bone marrow were tracked using bulk TCR-beta CDR3 sequencing. Alloreactive clones were identified by sequencing pre-transplant mixed lymphocyte reaction products and comparing these products with unstimulated pre-transplant donor and recipient T cells. The cohort enrolled fewer than 25 intestinal transplant recipients including one retransplant, and a few patients lacking pretransplant specimens were excluded. A peak of at least 4% donor T cells among recipient peripheral blood mononuclear cells was the definition used for donor T cell macrochimerism. Rather than being sequenced by the commercial service, samples from a few later patients were sequenced in-house on an Illumina MiSeq and processed with MiXCR. General study outcomes and caveats: Early after transplant, peak levels of circulating GvH clones were associated with declines in HvG clones. GvH clones turned up in recipient bone marrow, with some appearing earlier in ileal mucosa or blood, a pattern consistent with an intestinal mucosal origin. In patients with donor T cell macrochimerism, the allografts had high GvH to HvG T cell clonal ratios. The relatively low number and heterogeneity of intestinal transplant patients limited the conclusions.

From V the trimming removes 0 bases and from J it removes 1 base, while the gene matches leave 7 bases of the junction unaccounted for. Looking up the germline V gene (reference sequence) yields CDR1 SEHNR and CDR2 FQNEAQ. There are 17 amino acids in the CDR3, from cysteine to phenylalanine inclusive. Of the read, only the CDR3 DNA is kept; its 51 bases are in frame from base 1. The sequencing here drew on unstimulated CD4+ T cells sorted from spleen or lymph node cells, taken before intestinal transplant. The chain employs TRBV7-9 and TRBJ2-7, and 9 junctional nucleotides match TRBD2. The sequence was obtained from a human donor who received an intestinal transplant. CDR3 protein: CASSLATGGGVSYEQYF. In nucleotides, the sequence is TGTGCCAGCAGCTTAGCGACCGGCGGGGGGGTTTCCTACGAGCAGTACTTC.